The clone carrying this T cell receptor beta chain was seen a few times. Its antigen remains unknown. CDR1 and CDR2 from the germline V gene are LGHDT and YNNKEL (reference sequence). The CDR3 length is 13 residues. Trimming took 8 bases from V and 4 from J; bases not matched to a gene: 3. Each donor was a healthy Caucasian individual from Russia, aged about 6 to 95. The amount of total RNA extracted per sample was at least 6 micrograms. A second PCR of 7 to 11 cycles used a sample-barcoded 5' primer and a J-beta primer mix. TCRdb re-derived calls from the 5' RACE reads in MiXCR, one entry per CDR3 protein. The table records around 580,000 distinct CDR3 sequences, around 50% of them present only once. This specimen belongs to a study of blood T cells in healthy people across ages. Study results and limitations: Donor CMV status was unknown, possibly confounding expanded clonotype changes. A roughly linear fall in TCR beta diversity per million T cells was seen with increasing age.

Sequencing was performed on blood. This chain links TRBV3-1 with TRBJ2-7, with 12 bases identical to TRBD2. This TCR was sampled from a man older than 75 in good health. The CDR3 region has the DNA TGTGCCAGCGGGACTAGCGGGTCGTACGAGCAGTACTTC. It specifies CASGTSGSYEQYF.